These T cell receptor beta chains were read from a single sample in a study of T-cell memory formation after mild COVID-19. Via MiXCR, TCRdb re-called the 5' RACE reads, giving one row per CDR3 protein. The sample has 150,000 to 200,000 distinct CDR3 sequences, approximately 10% seen once. The sequencing sample was made of PBMCs or a T cell subset sorted from them (not recorded which). These receptors originate from a man aged 18 to 30 who had mild COVID-19 (a few samples of this study predate the infection). Cell type and time point are not known. Both conserved end residues are part of each CDR3. The D gene is left open where the match is weak. Not all rows give a size; the values are once, few, many and, for expanded clones, a class.

D gene	V gene	clone size	J gene	CDR3 DNA	CDR3 protein
TRBD2	TRBV7-3	-	TRBJ2-3	TGTGCCAGCAGCTTGGGGACTAGCGGGGGGGACACAGATACGCAGTATTTT	CASSLGTSGGDTDTQYF
-	TRBV4-3	many	TRBJ2-5	TGCGCCAGCAGCCAAGGGCAGGGCTACCAAGAGACCCAGTACTTC	CASSQGQGYQETQYF
-	TRBV5-5	few	TRBJ1-5	TGTGCCAGCAGCTTGGGGGTAATGCAGCCCCAGCATTTT	CASSLGVMQPQHF
TRBD2	TRBV20-1	-	TRBJ2-3	TGCAGTGCTAGCCGGGGGGTAGCGGGGGGTTCAGATACGCAGTATTTT	CSASRGVAGGSDTQYF
-	TRBV27	-	TRBJ1-6	TGTGCCGGCCTCAGGGAATATAATTCACCCCTCCACTTT	CAGLREYNSPLHF
-	TRBV7-2	few	TRBJ1-2	TGTGCCAGCAGCTTAGGAGGTCAGGGAAGTGACTATGGCTACACCTTC	CASSLGGQGSDYGYTF
-	TRBV20-1	few	TRBJ2-6	TGCAGTGCCCGGCGTGCAGGGGCTGGGGCCAACGTCCTGACTTTC	CSARRAGAGANVLTF
TRBD2	TRBV4-1	-	TRBJ2-3	TGCGCCAGCAGCCTCCTTCACCGACTAGCGGGGGGCACAGATACGCAGTATTTT	CASSLLHRLAGGTDTQYF
TRBD2	TRBV4-3	few	TRBJ2-1	TGCGCCAGCAGCCCTAGCGGGGGTGTGAATGAGCAGTTCTTC	CASSPSGGVNEQFF
-	TRBV23-1	-	TRBJ1-5	TGCGCCAGCAGTCAGGACCAAGGTAGCAATCAGCCCCAGCATTTT	CASSQDQGSNQPQHF
-	TRBV6-4	few	TRBJ2-4	TGTGCCAGCAGTGCCTTCCCTGGAGGCATTCAGTACTTC	CASSAFPGGIQYF
TRBD2	TRBV24-1	-	TRBJ2-3	TGTGCCACCAGTGACCCAAGCGGGGGACCCGATACGCAGTATTTT	CATSDPSGGPDTQYF
-	TRBV6-5	-	TRBJ2-6	TGTGCGGTAGGAACAGTTAGCTCTGGGGCCAACGTCCTGACTTTC	CAVGTVSSGANVLTF
-	TRBV12-3/TRBV12-4	-	TRBJ1-2	TGTGCCAGCAGGGGGTTACTCAGTACTGGAGGCTACACCTTC	CASRGLLSTGGYTF
-	TRBV12-3/TRBV12-4	few	TRBJ2-1	TGTGCCAGCAGTTTTCGAGGTGGTGAGCAGTTCTTC	CASSFRGGEQFF
-	TRBV2	-	TRBJ2-3	TGTGCCAGCACCGGACAGAGCACAGATACGCAGTATTTT	CASTGQSTDTQYF
TRBD2	TRBV18	-	TRBJ2-3	TGTGCCAGCTCACCACCTAGCGGGGGGTCAGATACGCAGTATTTT	CASSPPSGGSDTQYF
TRBD1	TRBV10-3	few	TRBJ1-6	TGTGCCATCAGGACAGGGACGTCGAATTCACCCCTCCACTTT	CAIRTGTSNSPLHF
-	TRBV28	-	TRBJ1-5	TGTGCCAGCAGATTACCAGGGCAGGGCGGGAAGCCCCAGCATTTT	CASRLPGQGGKPQHF
-	TRBV10-3	few	TRBJ1-6	TGTGCCATCAGTGGGATAGGAGGGCTTTCACCCCTCCACTTT	CAISGIGGLSPLHF
-	TRBV7-2	few	TRBJ2-2	TGTGCCAGCAGCTTAAGCACGAACACCGGGGAGCTGTTTTTT	CASSLSTNTGELFF
-	TRBV10-3	-	TRBJ1-1	TGTGCCATCAGTGAGAGGAACACTGAAGCTTTCTTT	CAISERNTEAFF
-	TRBV27	few	TRBJ1-2	TGTGCCAGCAGTTTAGGACCGACTGTCTATGGCTACACCTTC	CASSLGPTVYGYTF
TRBD1	TRBV5-1	-	TRBJ2-7	TGCGCCAGCAGCCCGGGACAGGTCACCGAGCAGTACTTC	CASSPGQVTEQYF
TRBD2	TRBV9	few	TRBJ2-5	TGTGCCAGCAGCGTCGACAGCGGGGGACTCGGGGAGACCCAGTACTTC	CASSVDSGGLGETQYF
TRBD1	TRBV5-1	few	TRBJ1-6	TGCGCCAGCAGTCAACAGGGGGAGTCACCCCTCCACTTT	CASSQQGESPLHF
TRBD1	TRBV5-6	few	TRBJ1-1	TGTGCCAGCAGCCCCACAGGGGGAATGACTGAAGCTTTCTTT	CASSPTGGMTEAFF
-	TRBV6-2/TRBV6-3	few	TRBJ2-7	TGTGCCAGCAGACGGGGGTACGAGCAGTACTTC	CASRRGYEQYF
TRBD1	TRBV12-3/TRBV12-4	-	TRBJ1-6	TGTGCCAGCACCGAGGACAGGGCGAATTCACCCCTCCACTTT	CASTEDRANSPLHF
TRBD2	TRBV5-1	-	TRBJ2-5	TGCGCCAGCAGCTTTAGGACTAGCGGGGGAGAGACCCAGTACTTC	CASSFRTSGGETQYF
-	TRBV29-1	few	TRBJ2-3	TGCAGCGTTGGACAGTGGGGCTCAGATACGCAGTATTTT	CSVGQWGSDTQYF
-	TRBV7-2	few	TRBJ1-6	TGTGCCAGCAGCCCCCGTCCGCAGGGGAGAAATTCACCCCTCCACTTT	CASSPRPQGRNSPLHF
TRBD2	TRBV5-1	-	TRBJ2-7	TGCGCCAGCAGCTTTGAGGCGGGGGGCGAGCAGTACTTC	CASSFEAGGEQYF
TRBD2	TRBV3-1	once	TRBJ2-5	TGTGCCAGCAGCCAGGGGGGGATCGAGACCCAGTACTTC	CASSQGGIETQYF
-	TRBV29-1	-	TRBJ2-7	TGCAGCGGGACGTCCGGGGCCGCCTACGAGCAGTACTTC	CSGTSGAAYEQYF
TRBD2	TRBV6-5	-	TRBJ2-3	TGTGCCAGCAGATTGGGACTAGGGGCAGATACGCAGTATTTT	CASRLGLGADTQYF
-	TRBV6-2/TRBV6-3	-	TRBJ1-5	TGTGCCAGCAGTTCACCTGGACAGAAGCTCAATCAGCCCCAGCATTTT	CASSSPGQKLNQPQHF
-	TRBV5-1	once	TRBJ1-3	TGCGCCAGCAGCCCCCAGAGCGGAGACACCATATATTTT	CASSPQSGDTIYF
-	TRBV7-2	many	TRBJ2-5	TGTGCCAGCAGCTTAGCCTGGGGTTCACAAGAGACCCAGTACTTC	CASSLAWGSQETQYF
-	TRBV3-1	few	TRBJ2-5	TGTGCCAGCGTCCCCCAGGGGTTGACGGAGACCCAGTACTTC	CASVPQGLTETQYF
TRBD1	TRBV5-1	many	TRBJ1-2	TGCGCCAGCAGCTACGATTCAGGGGGCGGAGGTGGCTACACCTTC	CASSYDSGGGGGYTF
TRBD2	TRBV4-1	once	TRBJ2-1	TGCGCCAGCAGCCAAGCCGCCGGACTAGCGGCCTACAATGAGCAGTTCTTC	CASSQAAGLAAYNEQFF
-	TRBV5-1	few	TRBJ2-5	TGCGCCACCGCTCGGGGGTCCCAAGAGACCCAGTACTTC	CATARGSQETQYF
TRBD2	TRBV28	-	TRBJ2-1	TGTGCCAGCAGTTTCGGGGGGTCTGGGAAGAATGAGCAGTTCTTC	CASSFGGSGKNEQFF
TRBD2	TRBV9	many	TRBJ2-3	TGTGCCAGCAGCCCCCAGGCGGGGGGGCCTGGAGATACGCAGTATTTT	CASSPQAGGPGDTQYF
TRBD1	TRBV11-2	few	TRBJ2-2	TGTGCCAGCAGCTCGGGACAGGGACACGGGGAGCTGTTTTTT	CASSSGQGHGELFF
-	TRBV18	-	TRBJ2-1	TGTGCCAGCTCCAGGGGCAACGGCGAGCAGTTATTC	CASSRGNGEQLF
-	TRBV7-8	-	TRBJ1-5	TGTGACAGCAGCTTAGATTGGGGGGCAAGCAATCAGCCCCAGCATTTT	CDSSLDWGASNQPQHF
-	TRBV11-2	few	TRBJ1-2	TGTGCCAGCAGCTCGATACACAGGGACCGCTATGGCTACACCTTC	CASSSIHRDRYGYTF